A single sample gave rise to the 30 T cell receptor beta chains below, sequenced in a study of CD8 T cells in ankylosing spondylitis (dated by TCRdb to the late 2010s). What the authors observed across the whole study: Blood from ankylosing spondylitis patients appeared to be characterized by a TCR beta motif made up of several highly homologous amino acid variants.

For these TCRs, the target antigens are not known. Library creation used 5' RACE. TCRdb lists the instrument as Illumina HiSeq 2500. TCRdb took the public reads, trimmed them with fastp at Q25, ran MiXCR for clone calling and kept in-frame beta chains. Rows with one shared CDR3 protein collapse into an entry with the most common genes and DNA. The sample profile shows fewer than 550,000 distinct CDR3 sequences; over 4% of them were found once. The top ten clonotypes cover 3% to 4.5% of the sample. Sequencing used blood, either unsorted or a sorted T cell fraction (not recorded which). These receptors all stem from a male donor with ankylosing spondylitis.

This clonotype was counted ten times or more. CDR3 amino acids: CSARVEGYGYTF. Written as DNA, the CDR3 is TGCAGTGCTAGGGTTGAGGGGTATGGCTACACCTTC. This chain joins TRBV20-1 and TRBJ1-2; tentative D call: TRBD1 (5 bases). This CDR3 is built from 12 residues. Germline V CDR1 and CDR2: DFQATT, SNEGSKA (reference sequence). Trimming took 3 bases from V and 5 from J, leaving 10 bases between them.

The CDR3 coding sequence is TGTGCCAGCAGCCCTATAACAGGGATGGATAACTCCTACGAGCAGTACTTC. Amino acids: CASSPITGMDNSYEQYF. This chain joins TRBV7-8 and TRBJ2-7; D might be TRBD1 (6 bases). The CDR3 runs 17 residues. Germline V lookup: CDR1 SGHVS, CDR2 FQNEAQ. With 5 bases removed from V and 0 bases from J, the gap between germline ends came to 20 bases.

This clonotype was found many times. The chain has TRBV10-3 and TRBJ1-6; D perhaps matches TRBD1 (5 bases). V lost 2 bases, J lost 4 bases, and 6 bases lay in between. The CDR3 loop spans 14 amino acids. CDR1 and CDR2 (germline): ENHRY, SYGVKD. The CDR3 coding sequence is TGTGCCATCAGTGAGGGGGGTTATAATTCACCCCTCCACTTT. It specifies CAISEGGYNSPLHF.

This clonotype was picked up many times. The DNA for the CDR3 is TGTGCCAGCAGCTTACCCGGGGGGCCCCTCAACTACAATGAGCAGTTCTTC. This translates into CASSLPGGPLNYNEQFF. V is TRBV7-2 and J is TRBJ2-1; D possibly corresponds to TRBD2 (7 bases). Per germline, CDR1 SGHTA and CDR2 FQGNSA. The V gene lost 2 bases and the J gene lost 3 bases, with 17 bases spanning the gap. The CDR3 has 17 amino acids.

The sample holds many counts of this clonotype. The chain is built from TRBV24-1 and TRBJ2-1; D is uncertain. Trimming stripped 2 bases from V and 6 bases from J, with 10 bases between. CDR1 is KGHDR, CDR2 SFDVKD, per germline. The CDR3 has 14 residues. For the CDR3, the DNA is TGTGCCACCAGTGATTATTACAGATCCAATGAGCAGTTCTTC. Its translation is CATSDYYRSNEQFF.

This clonotype was counted many times. The chain recombines TRBV27 with TRBJ2-1; no clear D. The ends were cut back, 5 bases at V and 9 bases at J, with 17 bases in the middle. The CDR3 extends over 14 amino acids. Germline V gene data show CDR1 as MNHEY and CDR2 as SMNVEV (reference sequence). The CDR3 sequence: CASSLGLQVLEQFF. CDR3 DNA: TGTGCCAGCAGTCTCGGGCTCCAGGTGCTTGAGCAGTTCTTC.

This clonotype was detected many times. CDR3 residues: CASRLDPSLGETQYF. The CDR3, as DNA: TGTGCCAGCCGACTCGACCCTAGCCTAGGAGAGACCCAGTACTTC. The chain uses TRBV6-5 and TRBJ2-5, with a weak D call TRBD2 (5 bases). Deletions cut 8 bases from V and 4 bases from J, with 20 bases between. Germline V gene sequence: CDR1 MNHEY, CDR2 SVGAGI. The CDR3 length is 15 residues.

This clonotype appeared many times. The V and J genes are TRBV27 and TRBJ1-6; 7 positions agree with TRBD1. The CDR3 has 14 residues. Trimming removed 6 bases from V and 7 bases from J; junction bases left unmatched: 6. The germline gives CDR1 MNHEY, CDR2 SMNVEV (reference sequence). This chain's CDR3 is CASRLGGANSPLHF. The CDR3, as DNA: TGTGCCAGCAGATTAGGGGGCGCGAATTCACCCCTCCACTTT.

This clonotype occurred many times. The CDR3 nucleotides read TGTGCCAGCAGCTTTAGCAGGTCCGATACGCAGTATTTT. This codes for CASSFSRSDTQYF. The chain uses TRBV7-2 and TRBJ2-3; the D is unclear. Trimming took 3 bases from V and 6 from J, leaving 10 bases between them. Germline V gives CDR1 SGHTA, CDR2 FQGNSA. CDR3 length: 13 amino acids.

This clonotype was counted many times. V gene TRBV28 combines with J gene TRBJ1-3; maybe TRBD1 (5 bases). In germline, CDR1 is MDHEN, CDR2 SYDVKM. There are 14 residues in the CDR3. The germline V and J ends were trimmed by 8 bases and 6 bases, with 17 bases remaining between them. The CDR3 bases are TGTGCCAGCTGGTTGGGGCCGGGGATAAACACCATATATTTT. The encoded protein is CASWLGPGINTIYF.

The sample holds many counts of this clonotype. The genes are TRBV11-1 and TRBJ1-4; 7 bases are shared with TRBD1. The CDR3 is 18 amino acids. V lost 2 bases and J lost 10; bases outside the gene matches: 19. Germline-derived CDR1 and CDR2 are SGHAT and FQDESV (reference sequence). The CDR3 region is CASSLQPGTVFNRGKLFF. The CDR3 DNA sequence: TGTGCCAGCAGCTTACAACCCGGGACAGTGTTCAACCGGGGAAAACTGTTTTTT.

In this sample, this clonotype turned up many times. The CDR3 nucleotides are TGTGCCAGCAGCTTAGTCCAGATGGGGGTCCAGTACTTC. Translation gives CASSLVQMGVQYF. V gene TRBV7-2 combines with J gene TRBJ2-5; D may correspond to TRBD1 or TRBD2 (5 bases each). The CDR3 runs to 13 residues. Germline loops: CDR1 SGHTA, CDR2 FQGNSA. V was cut by 1 base and J by 10 bases, with 13 bases left in between.

This clonotype was counted ten times or more. CDR3 nucleotide sequence: TGTGCCAGCAGCCTCTTATCAGATACGCAGTATTTT. Amino acid sequence: CASSLLSDTQYF. The J gene is TRBJ2-3, the V gene TRBV9; D uncertain. Trimming removed 4 bases from V and 4 bases from J, with 7 bases in between. Germline lookup yields CDR1 SGDLS and CDR2 YYNGEE. The CDR3 has 12 amino acids.

This clonotype was seen at least ten times. The gene calls are TRBV6-2 or TRBV6-3 and TRBJ1-1, with 7 bases aligning to TRBD1. CDR3 size: 16 residues. Per germline, CDR1 MNHEY and CDR2 SVGEGT. V shed 2 bases and J 0 bases; nucleotides not matched to a gene: 6. The CDR3 DNA reads TGTGCCAGCAGTTACGCGGCGGACAGGATGAACACTGAAGCTTTCTTT. This sequence encodes CASSYAADRMNTEAFF.

This clonotype was observed at least ten times. V is TRBV12-3 or TRBV12-4 and J is TRBJ2-7; D is perhaps TRBD2 (6 bases). The CDR3 extends over 15 amino acids. The V and J ends lost 5 bases and 2 bases respectively, with 16 bases between them. CDR3 sequence: CASSLGSPGAYEQYF. The CDR3 region has the DNA TGTGCCAGCAGTCTAGGTTCGCCGGGGGCCTACGAGCAGTACTTC.

There are many counts of this clonotype. V and J are TRBV3-1 and TRBJ2-1; TRBD2 aligns across 10 bases. The CDR3 contains 16 residues. V lost 0 bases, J lost 8 bases, and 7 bases stayed unmatched. The germline V gene encodes CDR1 LGHDT and CDR2 YNNKEL (reference sequence). CDR3 protein: CASSQESWTSGDEQFF. As DNA, the CDR3 is TGTGCCAGCAGCCAAGAGTCATGGACTAGCGGCGATGAGCAGTTCTTC.

This clonotype was seen at least ten times. V gene TRBV9 combines with J gene TRBJ2-7; 10 bases are a match to TRBD2. The junction had 4 bases not matched to a gene; V was cut back by 3 bases and J by 4 bases. CDR3 length equals 14 residues. CDR1 and CDR2 from the germline V gene are SGDLS and YYNGEE. The CDR3 protein is CASSASGGAYEQYF. The CDR3 DNA is TGTGCCAGCAGCGCGAGCGGGGGGGCATACGAGCAGTACTTC.

The chain recombines TRBV27 with TRBJ2-7; perhaps TRBD2 as D (6 bases). Per germline, CDR1 MNHEY and CDR2 SMNVEV (reference sequence). V was cut by 6 bases and J by 3 bases, with 24 bases left in between. This CDR3 contains 17 residues. Here the CDR3 reads CASSLTPSTGVYYEQYF. In DNA, the CDR3 is TGTGCCAGCAGCTTAACCCCATCGACGGGAGTATACTACGAGCAGTACTTC.

In this sample, this clonotype turned up many times. The chain combines TRBV7-3 with TRBJ2-1, with a weak D call TRBD2 (5 bases). This CDR3 is built from 16 residues. Germline CDR1 is SGHTA and CDR2 is FQGTGA. Trimming took off 5 bases at V and 4 bases at J, with 18 bases between the two ends. In nucleotides, the CDR3 is TGTGCCAGCAGCGAGCTTCCGGGGAATATTTACAATGAGCAGTTCTTC. This encodes CASSELPGNIYNEQFF. Supplemented by reference TRBV7-3 and TRBJ2-1, the full variable domain reads GAGVSQTPSNKVTEKGKYVELRCDPISGHTALYWYRQSLGQGPEFLIYFQGTGAADDSGLPNDRFFAVRPEGSVSTLKIQRTERGDSAVYLCASSELPGNIYNEQFFGPGTRLTVL.

The chain has TRBV7-2 and TRBJ1-1, with D possibly being TRBD1 (6 bases). Trimming pared 2 bases from V and 4 bases from J, leaving 14 bases between. Looked up from germline, CDR1 is SGHTA and CDR2 is FQGNSA. The CDR3 has 15 amino acids. As DNA, the CDR3 is TGTGCCAGCAGCTTAATGGGGGCGGGTGGCACTGAAGCTTTCTTT. This translates into CASSLMGAGGTEAFF.

The table lists this clonotype with many counts. The chain has TRBV5-6 and TRBJ2-5; TRBD2 aligns across 11 bases. V shed 0 bases and J 2 bases; nucleotides not matched to a gene: 12. The CDR3 is made up of 19 amino acids. Germline V lookup: CDR1 SGHDT, CDR2 YYEEEE. Here the CDR3 reads CASSLGDLAGGPRQETQYF. The CDR3 coding sequence is TGTGCCAGCAGCTTGGGGGACCTAGCGGGGGGTCCAAGACAAGAGACCCAGTACTTC. Based on the CDR3 plus reference TRBV5-6 and TRBJ2-5, the full variable domain is DAGVTQSPTHLIKTRGQQVTLRCSPKSGHDTVSWYQQALGQGPQFIFQYYEEEERQRGNFPDRFSGHQFPNYSSELNVNALLLGDSALYLCASSLGDLAGGPRQETQYFGPGTRLLVL.

This clonotype has at least ten counts. The V gene is TRBV7-6, the J gene TRBJ2-3; the D is unclear. V gave up 3 bases and J gave up 0 bases, with 10 bases separating them. The CDR3 consists of 15 residues. Germline-derived CDR1 and CDR2 are SGHVS and FNYEAQ. CDR3 bases: TGTGCCAGCAGCTTGAGGCAAACTAGCACAGATACGCAGTATTTT. Amino acid sequence: CASSLRQTSTDTQYF.

In this sample, this clonotype turned up many times. The rearrangement joins TRBV7-2 to TRBJ1-3, with D hard to call. The germline V gene encodes CDR1 SGHTA and CDR2 FQGNSA. The V gene lost 4 bases and the J gene lost 8 bases, with 6 bases spanning the gap. CDR3 size: 11 residues. The DNA for the CDR3 is TGTGCCAGCAGCTCCCAGGACACCATATATTTT. Protein product: CASSSQDTIYF.

This clonotype was recorded many times. This chain joins TRBV5-1 and TRBJ1-1, with unresolved D. CDR1 and CDR2 (germline): SGHRS, YFSETQ. The CDR3 consists of 13 residues. V shed 5 bases and J shed 3 bases, with 11 bases lying between them. The CDR3 nucleotides read TGCGCCAGCAGAGGCGGCACACACACTGAAGCTTTCTTT. Translating it yields CASRGGTHTEAFF.

There are a few counts of this clonotype. V and J are TRBV11-2 and TRBJ2-3; 9 bases align to TRBD2. The V gene end was trimmed by 2 bases and the J gene end by 1 base; junction bases not matched to a gene: 10. In germline, CDR1 is SGHAT, CDR2 FQNNGV. CDR3 length: 18 residues. In nucleotides, the CDR3 is TGTGCCAGCAGCTTACCTATTCTAGCGGGGAGCCGCACAGATACGCAGTATTTT. The encoded protein is CASSLPILAGSRTDTQYF.

CDR3 nucleotides: TGTGCCAGCAGTGACAGGACATACGGCTCCTACGAGCAGTACTTC. Protein sequence: CASSDRTYGSYEQYF. This chain joins TRBV2 and TRBJ2-7; a weak D match, TRBD1 (5 bases). The V and J ends lost 3 bases and 0 bases respectively, with 12 bases between them. The CDR3 is 15 residues long. Per germline, CDR1 SNHLY and CDR2 FYNNEI.

This clonotype showed up many times. The chain employs TRBV5-1 and TRBJ2-3; D gene ambiguous. CDR1 is SGHRS and CDR2 is YFSETQ in the germline V gene. V lost 1 base, J lost 2 bases, and 8 bases lay in between. This CDR3 has 14 residues. CDR3 amino acids: CASSLRVITDTQYF. As DNA, the CDR3 is TGCGCCAGCAGCTTGCGGGTGATCACAGATACGCAGTATTTT. The variable domain in full, completed from reference TRBV5-1 and TRBJ2-3, reads KAGVTQTPRYLIKTRGQQVTLSCSPISGHRSVSWYQQTPGQGLQFLFEYFSETQRNKGNFPGRFSGRQFSNSRSEMNVSTLELGDSALYLCASSLRVITDTQYFGPGTRLTVL.

This clonotype was detected many times. The gene calls are TRBV28 and TRBJ2-1; D is ambiguous. Germline CDR1 MDHEN, CDR2 SYDVKM. The CDR3 covers 13 residues. Trimming took off 8 bases at V and 4 bases at J, with 12 bases between the two ends. The CDR3 protein is CASFVSGYNEQFF. The CDR3 region has the DNA TGTGCCAGCTTCGTATCGGGTTACAATGAGCAGTTCTTC.

This clonotype was observed many times. This rearrangement joins TRBV29-1 to TRBJ2-7; TRBD1 agrees at 7 bases. The germline V gene has CDR1 SQVTM and CDR2 ANQGSEA. The CDR3 is 14 amino acids. J lost 0 bases, V lost 6 bases, and 8 bases had no gene match. The CDR3 DNA is TGCAGCGTCCCCCGGGACAGCGGCTCCTACGAGCAGTACTTC. Translating it yields CSVPRDSGSYEQYF.

The J gene is TRBJ2-3, the V gene TRBV9; D gene unclear. Per the germline V gene, CDR1 is SGDLS and CDR2 is YYNGEE. The V end lost 4 bases, the J end lost 5 bases, and 17 bases lay between the germline ends. The CDR3 is made up of 15 amino acids. The CDR3 DNA reads as TGTGCCAGCAGCACCACCGGGTCCAAGGGAGATACGCAGTATTTT. Amino acid sequence: CASSTTGSKGDTQYF.